A single sample gave rise to the 14 T cell receptor beta chains below, sequenced in a study of blood T cell repertoires in COVID-19. Generated by immunoSEQ multiplex PCR, the TCRdb table keeps only in-frame clones and is missing some. The profile shows 280,000 or so clones, over 75% of them singletons. Input material: peripheral blood. These receptors were taken from a human donor in a cohort sampled during active COVID-19.

The chain combines TRBV6-5 with TRBJ2-7, with 7 nucleotides matching TRBD2. CDR3 length: 13 residues. Germline CDR1 MNHEY, CDR2 SVGAGI. V trimming: 2 bases; J trimming: 11 bases; junction bases outside the gene matches: 9. The CDR3 DNA follows: TGTGCCAGCAGTTACGAGTCTATTGCGGGGGAGTACTTC. It translates to CASSYESIAGEYF.

This chain connects TRBV5-1 to TRBJ2-4, with 12 bases fitting TRBD2. The CDR3 is 14 amino acids. Germline-derived CDR1 and CDR2 are SGHRS and YFSETQ. Germline trimming cut 4 bases from V and 7 bases from J; bases unmatched to any gene: 3. The CDR3 DNA follows: TGCGCCAGCAGCGTGACTAGCGGGAGTAACATTCAGTACTTC. Translated, it gives CASSVTSGSNIQYF.

The gene calls are TRBV29-1 and TRBJ2-7; D uncertain. The germline gives CDR1 SQVTM, CDR2 ANQGSEA. V was trimmed by 4 bases and J by 0 bases, leaving 13 bases between them. The CDR3 has 14 residues. CDR3 sequence reads: CSVVTPRSSYEQYF. The CDR3 nucleotides read TGCAGCGTTGTGACGCCGCGGAGCTCCTACGAGCAGTACTTC.

The V and J genes are TRBV25-1 and TRBJ1-6, with 9 nucleotides matching TRBD1. V gave up 2 bases and J gave up 10 bases; unmatched junction bases: 6. CDR3 size: 15 residues. Germline CDR1 is MGHDK and CDR2 is SYGVNS. The CDR3 nucleotides are TGTGCCAGCAGTGAAAACAGGGGGCCTGTCTCACCCCTCCACTTT. It translates to CASSENRGPVSPLHF.

The chain combines TRBV6-5 with TRBJ1-4, with 8 bases lining up with TRBD1. The CDR3 sequence is 14 residues long. V shed 6 bases, J shed 7 bases, and the junction held 7 bases outside the gene matches. Germline-derived CDR1 and CDR2 are MNHEY and SVGAGI. CDR3 loop: CASRVQGVSEKLFF. Written as DNA, the CDR3 is TGTGCCAGCAGAGTACAGGGGGTTTCTGAAAAACTGTTTTTT.

The chain is built from TRBV7-2 and TRBJ2-1, with a tentative D call TRBD2 (5 bases). The V gene's germline CDR1 is SGHTA and CDR2 FQGNSA. Trimming left V 3 bases short and J 8 bases short, with 14 bases between. The CDR3 totals 14 residues. The CDR3 sequence is CASSFSRTQDEQFF. CDR3 sequence (DNA): TGTGCCAGCAGCTTTAGTAGGACTCAGGATGAGCAGTTCTTC.

The CDR3 loop is CALGGAGGSKNNEQFF. CDR3 DNA sequence: TGTGCCCTCGGGGGGGCGGGAGGATCCAAGAACAATGAGCAGTTCTTC. The V and J genes are TRBV5-4 and TRBJ2-1, with 8 bases identical to TRBD2. The germline V gene has CDR1 SGHNT and CDR2 YYREEE (reference sequence). Losses at the gene ends were 10 bases for V and 5 bases for J; bases not matched to a gene: 17. This CDR3 has 16 amino acids. Filled out from reference TRBV5-4 and TRBJ2-1, the complete variable domain reads ETGVTQSPTHLIKTRGQQVTLRCSSQSGHNTVSWYQQALGQGPQFIFQYYREEENGRGNFPPRFSGLQFPNYSSELNVNALELDDSALYLCALGGAGGSKNNEQFFGPGTRLTVL.

This sequence joins TRBV6-6 and TRBJ1-1, with 9 nucleotides matching TRBD1. V was pared by 6 bases and J by 5 bases, with 7 bases of the junction left unmatched. The CDR3 spans 14 residues. In germline, CDR1 is MNHNY, CDR2 SVGAGI (reference sequence). For the CDR3, the DNA is TGTGCCAGCAGGCAACAGGGGGCGGGTACTGAAGCTTTCTTT. It codes for CASRQQGAGTEAFF.

The sample holds one count of this clone. This chain links TRBV28 with TRBJ1-1; 8 bases match TRBD1. The J segment lost 10 bases and the V segment lost 2 bases, leaving 3 bases of the junction unmatched. The CDR3 extends over 12 amino acids. Germline CDR1 reads MDHEN; CDR2 reads SYDVKM. CDR3 protein: CASSLGQGRAFF. The CDR3 region has the DNA TGTGCCAGCAGTTTAGGACAGGGACGAGCTTTCTTT.

The chain employs TRBV25-1 and TRBJ2-7; 8 nucleotides line up with TRBD1. V shed 6 bases and J 4 bases; nucleotides not matched to a gene: 5. Germline V lookup: CDR1 MGHDK, CDR2 SYGVNS. The CDR3 has 13 residues. The CDR3 protein is CASSRQGTYEQYF. The CDR3 coding sequence is TGTGCCAGCAGCAGACAGGGGACTTACGAGCAGTACTTC.

The rearrangement uses TRBV7-2 and TRBJ2-2, with 11 bases aligning to TRBD2. Germline trimming cut 2 bases from V and 8 bases from J; bases unmatched to any gene: 1. The CDR3 extends over 14 amino acids. CDR1 and CDR2 from the germline V gene are SGHTA and FQGNSA. The CDR3 nucleotides are TGTGCCAGCAGCTTAACTAGCGGGAGTGGGGAGCTGTTTTTT. Translated, it gives CASSLTSGSGELFF.

The chain carries TRBV29-1 and TRBJ2-5; TRBD2 is a possible D gene (6 bases). CDR1 is SQVTM, CDR2 ANQGSEA, per germline. The CDR3 is 14 amino acids. V shed 2 bases and J shed 4 bases, with 14 bases lying between them. CDR3 in amino acids: CSVERDAGGETQYF. Here the CDR3 DNA reads TGCAGCGTTGAACGAGACGCCGGGGGAGAGACCCAGTACTTC.

V is TRBV7-8 and J is TRBJ1-2; 7 bases map to TRBD1. Germline CDR1 SGHVS, CDR2 FQNEAQ. CDR3 length equals 16 residues. The V segment lost 1 base and the J segment 0 bases; nucleotides outside the gene matches: 5. The DNA of the CDR3 is TGTGCCAGCAGCTTAGAGAGGGACAGACCTAACTATGGCTACACCTTC. Protein sequence: CASSLERDRPNYGYTF.

This rearrangement joins TRBV7-9 to TRBJ2-3, with 8 bases that match TRBD2. Trimming removed 3 bases from V and 2 bases from J; junction bases left unmatched: 13. Germline lookup yields CDR1 SEHNR and CDR2 FQNEAQ (reference sequence). CDR3 length equals 18 residues. Written as DNA, the CDR3 is TGTGCCAGCAGCTTGCCGGATAGCGGGATTCCTGACACAGATACGCAGTATTTT. The encoded protein is CASSLPDSGIPDTDTQYF.